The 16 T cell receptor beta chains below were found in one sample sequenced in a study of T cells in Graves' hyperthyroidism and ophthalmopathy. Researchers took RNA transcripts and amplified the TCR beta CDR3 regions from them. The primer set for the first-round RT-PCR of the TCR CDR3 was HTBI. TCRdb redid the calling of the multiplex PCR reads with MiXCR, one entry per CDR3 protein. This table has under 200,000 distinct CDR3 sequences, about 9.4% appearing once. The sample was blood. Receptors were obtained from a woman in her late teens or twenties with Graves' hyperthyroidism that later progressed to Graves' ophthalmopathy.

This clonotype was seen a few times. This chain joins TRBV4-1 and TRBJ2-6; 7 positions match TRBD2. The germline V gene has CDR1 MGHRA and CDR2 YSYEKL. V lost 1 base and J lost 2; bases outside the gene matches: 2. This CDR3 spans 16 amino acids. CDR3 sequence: CASSQVRGAGANVLTF. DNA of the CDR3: TGCGCCAGCAGCCAAGTCCGGGGGGCTGGGGCCAACGTCCTGACTTTC.

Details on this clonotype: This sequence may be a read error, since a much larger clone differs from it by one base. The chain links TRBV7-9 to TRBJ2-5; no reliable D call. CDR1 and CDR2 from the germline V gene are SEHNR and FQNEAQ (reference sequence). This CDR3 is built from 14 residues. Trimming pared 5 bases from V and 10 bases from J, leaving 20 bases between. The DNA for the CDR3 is TGTGCCAGCAGCATGGGTCTCCGAGTTGACGACCAGTACTTC. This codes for CASSMGLRVDDQYF.

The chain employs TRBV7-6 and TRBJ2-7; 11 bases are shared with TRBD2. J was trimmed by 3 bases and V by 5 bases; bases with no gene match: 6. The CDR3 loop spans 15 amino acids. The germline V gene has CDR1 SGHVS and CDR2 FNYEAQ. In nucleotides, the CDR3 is TGTGCCAGCAGCCAAACTAGCGGGGGAAGCTACGAGCAGTACTTC. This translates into CASSQTSGGSYEQYF.

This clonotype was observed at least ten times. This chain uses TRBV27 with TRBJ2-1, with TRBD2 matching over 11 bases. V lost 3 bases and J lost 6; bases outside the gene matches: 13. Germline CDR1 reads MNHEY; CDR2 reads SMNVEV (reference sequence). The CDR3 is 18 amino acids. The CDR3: CASSFNLHTSGSFNEQFF. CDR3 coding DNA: TGTGCCAGCAGTTTCAACCTACATACTAGCGGGAGTTTCAATGAGCAGTTCTTC.

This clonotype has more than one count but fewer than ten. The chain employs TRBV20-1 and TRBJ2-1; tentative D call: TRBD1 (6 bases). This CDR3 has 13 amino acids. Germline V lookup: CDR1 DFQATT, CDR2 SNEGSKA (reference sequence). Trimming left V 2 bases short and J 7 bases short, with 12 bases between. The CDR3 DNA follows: TGCAGTGCTAGACGGACAGATCAGAATGAGCAGTTCTTC. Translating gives CSARRTDQNEQFF.

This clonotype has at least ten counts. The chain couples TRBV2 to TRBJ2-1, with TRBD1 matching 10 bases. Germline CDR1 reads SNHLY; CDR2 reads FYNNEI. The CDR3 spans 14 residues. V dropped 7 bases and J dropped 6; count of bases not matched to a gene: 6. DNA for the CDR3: TGTGCCAGCACAATGACAGGGGGCCCCAATGAGCAGTTCTTC. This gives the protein CASTMTGGPNEQFF.

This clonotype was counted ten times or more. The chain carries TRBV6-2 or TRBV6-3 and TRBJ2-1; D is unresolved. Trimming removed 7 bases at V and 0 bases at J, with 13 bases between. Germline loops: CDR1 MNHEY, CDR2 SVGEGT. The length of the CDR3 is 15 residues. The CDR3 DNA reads TGTGCCAGCAACAATAGGGTATTCTCCTACAATGAGCAGTTCTTC. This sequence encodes CASNNRVFSYNEQFF.

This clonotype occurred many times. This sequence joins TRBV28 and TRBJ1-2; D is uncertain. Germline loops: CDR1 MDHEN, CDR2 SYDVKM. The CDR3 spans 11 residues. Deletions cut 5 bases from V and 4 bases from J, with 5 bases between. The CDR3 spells CASSTVYGYTF. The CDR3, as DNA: TGTGCCAGCAGTACGGTCTATGGCTACACCTTC.

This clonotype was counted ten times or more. The CDR3 protein is CASSEALGTGGETQYF. The CDR3, as DNA: TGTGCCAGCAGTGAAGCGCTCGGGACAGGAGGAGAGACCCAGTACTTC. This chain uses TRBV6-1 with TRBJ2-5; the match to TRBD1 covers 8 bases. The trim removed 0 bases at V and 4 bases at J, leaving 7 bases unmatched. This CDR3 contains 16 residues. Germline V gene data show CDR1 as MNHNS and CDR2 as SASEGT.

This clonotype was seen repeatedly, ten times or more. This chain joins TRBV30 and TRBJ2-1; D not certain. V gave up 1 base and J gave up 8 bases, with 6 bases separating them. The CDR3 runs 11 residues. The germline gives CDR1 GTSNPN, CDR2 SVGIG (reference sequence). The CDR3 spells CAWSDRDEQFF. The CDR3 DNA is TGTGCCTGGAGTGACCGGGATGAGCAGTTCTTC.

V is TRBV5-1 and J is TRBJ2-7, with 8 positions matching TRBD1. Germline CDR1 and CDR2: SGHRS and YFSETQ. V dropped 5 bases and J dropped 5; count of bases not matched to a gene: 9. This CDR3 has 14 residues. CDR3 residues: CASRGWTGQDEQYF. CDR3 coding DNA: TGCGCCAGCAGGGGTTGGACAGGGCAGGACGAGCAGTACTTC. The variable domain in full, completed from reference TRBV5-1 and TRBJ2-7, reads KAGVTQTPRYLIKTRGQQVTLSCSPISGHRSVSWYQQTPGQGLQFLFEYFSETQRNKGNFPGRFSGRQFSNSRSEMNVSTLELGDSALYLCASRGWTGQDEQYFGPGTRLTVT.

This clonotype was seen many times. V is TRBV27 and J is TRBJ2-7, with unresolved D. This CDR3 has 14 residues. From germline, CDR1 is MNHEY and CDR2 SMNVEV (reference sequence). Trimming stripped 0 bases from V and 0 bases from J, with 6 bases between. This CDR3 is CASSLSLNSYEQYF. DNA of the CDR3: TGTGCCAGCAGTTTATCGTTGAACTCCTACGAGCAGTACTTC.

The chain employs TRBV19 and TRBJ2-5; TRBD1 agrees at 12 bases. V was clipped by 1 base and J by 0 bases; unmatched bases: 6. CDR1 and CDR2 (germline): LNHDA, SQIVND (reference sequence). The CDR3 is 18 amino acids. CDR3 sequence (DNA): TGTGCCAGTAGTATAGTCGGGACAGGGGGCCTAAACCAAGAGACCCAGTACTTC. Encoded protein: CASSIVGTGGLNQETQYF.

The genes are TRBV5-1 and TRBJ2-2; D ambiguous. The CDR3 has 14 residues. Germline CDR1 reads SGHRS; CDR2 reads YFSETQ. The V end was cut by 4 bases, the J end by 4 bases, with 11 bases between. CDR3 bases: TGCGCCAGCAGCCTTGGATCGTTCACCGGGGAGCTGTTTTTT. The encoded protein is CASSLGSFTGELFF.

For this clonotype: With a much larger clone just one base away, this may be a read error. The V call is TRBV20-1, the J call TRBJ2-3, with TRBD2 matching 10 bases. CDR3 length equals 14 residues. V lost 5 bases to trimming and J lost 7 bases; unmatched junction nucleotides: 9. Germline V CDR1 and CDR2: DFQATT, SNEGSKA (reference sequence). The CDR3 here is CSALASGRSYTQYF. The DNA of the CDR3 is TGCAGTGCTTTGGCTAGCGGGAGATCGTATACGCAGTATTTT.

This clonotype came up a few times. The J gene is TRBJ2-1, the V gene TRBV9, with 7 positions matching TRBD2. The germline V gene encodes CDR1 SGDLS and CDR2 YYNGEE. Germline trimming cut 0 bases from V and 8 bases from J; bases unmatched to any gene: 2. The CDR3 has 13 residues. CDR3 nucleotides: TGTGCCAGCAGCGTAGGGGAGGGTTATGAGCAGTTCTTC. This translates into CASSVGEGYEQFF. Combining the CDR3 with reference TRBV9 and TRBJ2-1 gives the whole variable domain DSGVTQTPKHLITATGQRVTLRCSPRSGDLSVYWYQQSLDQGLQFLIQYYNGEERAKGNILERFSAQQFPDLHSELNLSSLELGDSALYFCASSVGEGYEQFFGPGTRLTVL.